The 26 T cell receptor beta chains presented below share a single source sample, sequenced in a study of human T cells and chemical hapten exposure. Each CDR3 protein gets one entry after TCRdb re-called the RACE reads with MiXCR. The sample includes some 110,000 distinct CDR3 sequences, 12% of them seen just once. The time point here: pre-sensitization, week 0. Treatment noted: therapeutic diphenylcyclopropenone sensitization with weekly scalp DPC. The input for sequencing was whole blood, taken in connection with sensitization to the hapten diphenylcyclopropenone (DPC). Receptor source: a woman between 45 and 60 years old with alopecia areata. Some clones in this sample may be carry-over from other donors' samples.

This chain links TRBV28 with TRBJ1-2; possible D gene TRBD1, 5 bases. CDR3 length equals 14 residues. Per germline, CDR1 MDHEN and CDR2 SYDVKM. V was cut by 6 bases and J by 5 bases, with 16 bases left in between. The CDR3 DNA follows: TGTGCCAGCAGAGCACCAGGGATAGGGTATGGCTACACCTTC. Its translation: CASRAPGIGYGYTF.

This clonotype was seen repeatedly, ten times or more. This rearrangement joins TRBV5-4 to TRBJ2-7; TRBD1 matches at 10 bases. Germline V CDR1 and CDR2: SGHNT, YYREEE (reference sequence). The J segment lost 2 bases and the V segment lost 2 bases, leaving 1 base of the junction unmatched. The CDR3 has 14 residues. The CDR3 sequence: CASSFGTGAYEQYF. The CDR3 nucleotides are TGTGCCAGCAGCTTTGGGACAGGGGCCTACGAGCAGTACTTC.

This clonotype was seen many times. The chain has TRBV4-1 and TRBJ2-5, with D maybe TRBD2 (5 bases). CDR1 and CDR2 (germline): MGHRA, YSYEKL. This CDR3 has 17 residues. Trimming pared 3 bases from V and 5 bases from J, leaving 22 bases between. In DNA, the CDR3 is TGCGCCAGCAGCCAGTCGTATGGAGCGCGTGCGGGTGAGACCCAGTACTTC. This codes for CASSQSYGARAGETQYF.

As for this clonotype: Germline is not matched at one junction end, which may reflect a read error. The chain employs TRBV7-7 and TRBJ2-2; D uncertain. Germline V gives CDR1 SSHAT, CDR2 FNYEAQ (reference sequence). The CDR3 sequence is 12 residues long. Here the CDR3 DNA reads TGTGCTAGCAGCTCCCTAGGCGGGGAGCTGTTTTTT. This gives the protein CASSSLGGELFF.

This clonotype was seen ten or more times. The rearrangement uses TRBV29-1 and TRBJ2-7; D uncertain. Germline loops: CDR1 SQVTM, CDR2 ANQGSEA. Trimming removed 3 bases from V and 2 bases from J, with 8 bases in between. There are 12 residues in the CDR3. CDR3 protein: CSVETSTYEQYF. The DNA of the CDR3 is TGCAGCGTTGAGACAAGTACCTACGAGCAGTACTTC.

V usage is TRBV28 and J usage is TRBJ1-2; no clear D. The V end was cut by 4 bases, the J end by 5 bases, with 8 bases between. Germline lookup yields CDR1 MDHEN and CDR2 SYDVKM. The CDR3 runs to 12 residues. The CDR3 here is CASSSTQYGYTF. In DNA form, the CDR3 reads TGTGCCAGCAGTTCCACACAATATGGCTACACCTTC.

The table lists this clonotype with a few counts. The chain couples TRBV7-9 to TRBJ1-1; 11 bases are shared with TRBD1. The CDR3 has 15 amino acids. Trimming removed 0 bases from V and 8 bases from J; junction bases left unmatched: 5. CDR1 SEHNR and CDR2 FQNEAQ come from the germline V gene (reference sequence). CDR3 sequence (DNA): TGTGCCAGCAGCTTAGCGCGGGACAGGGGGATCGAAGCTTTCTTT. It encodes CASSLARDRGIEAFF. Looking up the rest from reference TRBV7-9 and TRBJ1-1 gives the full variable domain: DTGVSQNPRHKITKRGQNVTFRCDPISEHNRLYWYRQTLGQGPEFLTYFQNEAQLEKSRLLSDRFSAERPKGSFSTLEIQRTEQGDSAMYLCASSLARDRGIEAFFGQGTRLTVV.

The chain is built from TRBV2 and TRBJ1-5; maybe TRBD1 (5 bases). The CDR3 runs to 17 residues. Trimming removed 6 bases at V and 3 bases at J, with 21 bases between. In germline, CDR1 is SNHLY, CDR2 FYNNEI. This CDR3 is CASSPSIGQGDNQPQHF. DNA of the CDR3: TGTGCCAGCAGCCCCTCGATAGGGCAGGGCGACAATCAGCCCCAGCATTTT.

The chain carries TRBV28 and TRBJ1-6; the match to TRBD1 covers 9 bases. CDR1 MDHEN and CDR2 SYDVKM come from the germline V gene. This CDR3 comprises 15 residues. Germline trimming cut 4 bases from V and 8 bases from J; bases unmatched to any gene: 6. The CDR3, as DNA: TGTGCCAGCAGTTCATCCGGGACAGGGTATTCACCCCTCCACTTT. It yields the protein CASSSSGTGYSPLHF.

The genes are TRBV6-6 and TRBJ2-7, with 8 bases fitting TRBD1. Germline loops: CDR1 MNHNY, CDR2 SVGAGI (reference sequence). The trim removed 0 bases at V and 6 bases at J, leaving 7 bases unmatched. The CDR3 is made up of 15 amino acids. The CDR3 nucleotides are TGTGCCAGCAGTTACTCGGTGACAGGGGCCTCCGAGCAGTACTTC. This translates into CASSYSVTGASEQYF.

This clonotype was seen at least ten times. The CDR3, as DNA: TGCAGTGCTAGAGATACCCTTCTACATGCCGGGGTTAGCAATCAGCCCCAGCATTTT. The encoded protein is CSARDTLLHAGVSNQPQHF. V is TRBV20-1 and J is TRBJ1-5; D not resolved. Per germline, CDR1 DFQATT and CDR2 SNEGSKA (reference sequence). CDR3 size: 19 residues. V was trimmed by 0 bases and J by 0 bases, leaving 21 bases between them.

This clonotype showed up many times. CDR3 protein: CASSYPGNREAFF. The CDR3 DNA is TGTGCCAGCAGTTATCCAGGCAACAGGGAAGCTTTCTTT. The chain combines TRBV6-2 or TRBV6-3 with TRBJ1-1; D possibly corresponds to TRBD1 (5 bases). V was pared by 3 bases and J by 8 bases, with 13 bases between. This CDR3 has 13 residues. The germline CDR1 and CDR2 sequences are MNHEY and SVGEGT.

This clonotype has at least ten counts. The CDR3 DNA is TGTGCCAGCAGCCTCGGACGGAGCCAAGAGACCCAGTACTTC. Amino acid sequence: CASSLGRSQETQYF. This chain connects TRBV12-3 or TRBV12-4 to TRBJ2-5; D is uncertain. The CDR3 covers 14 residues. Trimming took off 6 bases at V and 1 base at J, with 12 bases between the two ends.

V usage is TRBV7-2 and J usage is TRBJ2-5; D is unresolved. Germline lookup yields CDR1 SGHTA and CDR2 FQGNSA. The CDR3 spans 13 residues. The V gene lost 3 bases and the J gene lost 1 base, with 6 bases spanning the gap. CDR3 sequence reads: CASSFEIQETQYF. In DNA form, the CDR3 reads TGTGCCAGCAGCTTTGAGATCCAAGAGACCCAGTACTTC. Full variable domain (outside the CDR3, taken from reference TRBV7-2 and TRBJ2-5): GAGVSQSPSNKVTEKGKDVELRCDPISGHTALYWYRQSLGQGLEFLIYFQGNSAPDKSGLPSDRFSAERTGGSVSTLTIQRTQQEDSAVYLCASSFEIQETQYFGPGTRLLVL.

This clonotype was counted many times. J is TRBJ1-3 and V is TRBV12-3 or TRBV12-4; 7 bases match TRBD1. V gave up 6 bases and J gave up 3 bases; unmatched junction bases: 14. The length of the CDR3 is 17 residues. This CDR3 reads CASSSLGPGQIGNTIYF. DNA of the CDR3: TGTGCCAGCAGCAGTTTAGGTCCGGGACAGATTGGAAACACCATATATTTT.

The table lists this clonotype with many counts. This chain links TRBV7-2 with TRBJ2-7; TRBD2 aligns across 8 bases. Losses at the gene ends were 3 bases for V and 2 bases for J; bases not matched to a gene: 6. The V gene's germline CDR1 is SGHTA and CDR2 FQGNSA. The CDR3 has 15 amino acids. The CDR3 reads CASSFSGSSPYEQYF. The CDR3 nucleotides are TGTGCCAGCAGCTTCAGCGGGAGCAGTCCCTACGAGCAGTACTTC.

Ten or more counts support this clonotype. V is TRBV7-2 and J is TRBJ1-1; 7 bases are shared with TRBD1. There are 15 residues in the CDR3. The V gene end was trimmed by 3 bases and the J gene end by 1 base; junction bases not matched to a gene: 5. Per the germline V gene, CDR1 is SGHTA and CDR2 is FQGNSA. For the CDR3, the DNA is TGTGCCAGCAGCTTGGTAGGGGGCGGGAACACTGAAGCTTTCTTT. Translating gives CASSLVGGGNTEAFF.

This clonotype has a count of ten or more. The chain is built from TRBV7-9 and TRBJ2-7; 8 nucleotides line up with TRBD1. V trimming: 6 bases; J trimming: 6 bases; junction bases outside the gene matches: 4. This CDR3 contains 12 residues. CDR1 is SEHNR, CDR2 FQNEAQ, per germline (reference sequence). The CDR3: CASSGQGREQYF. The CDR3 coding sequence is TGTGCCAGCAGTGGACAGGGTCGCGAGCAGTACTTC.

The chain joins TRBV19 to TRBJ2-2; D could derive from TRBD1 or TRBD2 (5 bases each). V lost 3 bases to trimming and J lost 8 bases, with 13 bases between them. Germline assignment: CDR1 LNHDA and CDR2 SQIVND (reference sequence). This CDR3 is 14 amino acids long. The CDR3 DNA follows: TGTGCCAGTAGTATGAGGGGACCGGCGGGGGAGCTGTTTTTT. Protein: CASSMRGPAGELFF.

The chain recombines TRBV19 with TRBJ2-3; no reliable D call. V dropped 4 bases and J dropped 2 bases, with 16 bases sitting between them. The CDR3 spans 16 residues. Germline CDR1 is LNHDA and CDR2 is SQIVND (reference sequence). Here the CDR3 DNA reads TGTGCCAGTAGTACTACTCTAGGGAAAGCCACAGATACGCAGTATTTT. This translates into CASSTTLGKATDTQYF.

The chain is built from TRBV2 and TRBJ1-2; D call uncertain. The V and J ends lost 7 bases and 0 bases respectively, with 6 bases between them. Per the germline V gene, CDR1 is SNHLY and CDR2 is FYNNEI. The CDR3 spans 12 residues. Here the CDR3 reads CASTKANYGYTF. DNA of the CDR3: TGTGCCAGCACGAAGGCTAACTATGGCTACACCTTC.

This clonotype was picked up a small number of times. This chain joins TRBV29-1 and TRBJ2-5; D gene unclear. This CDR3 has 13 amino acids. Trimming stripped 1 base from V and 5 bases from J, with 11 bases between. Per germline, CDR1 SQVTM and CDR2 ANQGSEA. The CDR3 coding sequence is TGCAGCGTTGAAGCACACGCCGCGGAGACCCAGTACTTC. As protein: CSVEAHAAETQYF.

As to this clonotype: The germline gene is not matched at one end of the junction; a read error may be the cause. This sequence joins TRBV4-3 and TRBJ1-4; D remains ambiguous. Germline lookup yields CDR1 LGHNA and CDR2 YSLEER. This CDR3 spans 10 amino acids. The CDR3 coding sequence is TGCGCCAGCAGCCAAGAGGTTTACGATTTT. It encodes CASSQEVYDF.

This clonotype came up a few times. The chain combines TRBV20-1 with TRBJ1-3; D perhaps matches TRBD1 (5 bases). The germline V gene has CDR1 DFQATT and CDR2 SNEGSKA (reference sequence). V gave up 2 bases and J gave up 2 bases, with 10 bases separating them. This CDR3 comprises 14 residues. In DNA form, the CDR3 reads TGCAGTGCTAGACCGGGGCAGACTGGAAACACCATATATTTT. This sequence encodes CSARPGQTGNTIYF.

This clonotype came up many times. The chain links TRBV3-1 to TRBJ2-1; D may be TRBD2 (5 bases). The germline V gene has CDR1 LGHDT and CDR2 YNNKEL (reference sequence). V lost 3 bases and J lost 10, with 13 bases in between. CDR3 length: 13 amino acids. CDR3 sequence: CASSHGLAHEQFF. As DNA, the CDR3 is TGTGCCAGCAGCCACGGACTGGCCCACGAGCAGTTCTTC.

The V gene is TRBV29-1, the J gene TRBJ2-1, with 8 nucleotides matching TRBD2. The germline gives CDR1 SQVTM, CDR2 ANQGSEA. The J segment lost 8 bases and the V segment lost 7 bases, leaving 13 bases of the junction unmatched. This CDR3 is 14 amino acids long. The CDR3 DNA reads as TGCAGCGCCACCGAAGCTAGCGGGTCCGATGAGCAGTTCTTC. Its protein is CSATEASGSDEQFF.